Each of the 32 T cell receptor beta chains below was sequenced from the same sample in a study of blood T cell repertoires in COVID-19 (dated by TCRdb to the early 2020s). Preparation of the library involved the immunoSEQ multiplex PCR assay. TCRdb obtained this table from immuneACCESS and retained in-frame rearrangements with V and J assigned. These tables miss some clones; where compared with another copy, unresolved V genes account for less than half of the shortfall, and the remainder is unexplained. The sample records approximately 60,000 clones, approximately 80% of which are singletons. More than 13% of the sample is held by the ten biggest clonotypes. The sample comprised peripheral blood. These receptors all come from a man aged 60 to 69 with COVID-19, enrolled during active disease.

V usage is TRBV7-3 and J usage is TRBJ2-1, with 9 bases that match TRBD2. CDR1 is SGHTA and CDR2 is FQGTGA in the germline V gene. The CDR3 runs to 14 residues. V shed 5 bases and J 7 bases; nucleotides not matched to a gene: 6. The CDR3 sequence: CASSARLAANEQFF. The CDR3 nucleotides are TGTGCCAGCAGCGCTAGACTAGCGGCGAATGAGCAGTTCTTC.

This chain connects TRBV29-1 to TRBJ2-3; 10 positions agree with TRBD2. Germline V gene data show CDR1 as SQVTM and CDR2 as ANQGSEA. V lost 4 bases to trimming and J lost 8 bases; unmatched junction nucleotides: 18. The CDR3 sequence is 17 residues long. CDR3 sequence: CSVVPLGGSGRGGTQYF. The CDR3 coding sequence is TGCAGCGTTGTCCCTCTCGGAGGGAGCGGGAGGGGGGGTACGCAGTATTTT.

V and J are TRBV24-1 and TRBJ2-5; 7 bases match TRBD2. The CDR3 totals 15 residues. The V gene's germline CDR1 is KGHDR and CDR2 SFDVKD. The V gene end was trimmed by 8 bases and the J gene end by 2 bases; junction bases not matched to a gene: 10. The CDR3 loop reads CATKEGGSGQETQYF. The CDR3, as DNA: TGTGCCACCAAAGAGGGCGGGAGTGGGCAAGAGACCCAGTACTTC.

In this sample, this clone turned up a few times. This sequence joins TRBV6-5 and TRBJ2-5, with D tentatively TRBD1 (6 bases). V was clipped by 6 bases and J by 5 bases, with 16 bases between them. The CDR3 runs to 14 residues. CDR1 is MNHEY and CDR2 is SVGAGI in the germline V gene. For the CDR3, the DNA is TGTGCCAGCAGGAAATTACAGGGTTTTGAGACCCAGTACTTC. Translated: CASRKLQGFETQYF.

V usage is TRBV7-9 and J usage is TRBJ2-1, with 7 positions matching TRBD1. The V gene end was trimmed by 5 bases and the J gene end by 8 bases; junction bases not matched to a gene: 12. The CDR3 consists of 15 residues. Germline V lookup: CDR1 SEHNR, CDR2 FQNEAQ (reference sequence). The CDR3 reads CASSPQGQVDDEQFF. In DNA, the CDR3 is TGTGCCAGCAGCCCACAAGGACAGGTGGATGATGAGCAGTTCTTC.

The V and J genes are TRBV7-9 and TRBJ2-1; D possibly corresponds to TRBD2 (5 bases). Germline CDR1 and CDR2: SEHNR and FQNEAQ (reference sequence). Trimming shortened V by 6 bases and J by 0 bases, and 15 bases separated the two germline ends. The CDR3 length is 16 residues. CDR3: CASSVKRSSSYNEQFF. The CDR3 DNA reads TGTGCCAGCAGTGTAAAGCGGAGTAGCTCCTACAATGAGCAGTTCTTC.

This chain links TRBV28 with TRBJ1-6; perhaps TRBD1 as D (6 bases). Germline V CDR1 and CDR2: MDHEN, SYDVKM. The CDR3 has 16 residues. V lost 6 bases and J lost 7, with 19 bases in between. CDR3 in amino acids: CASRTRWTDTNSPLHF. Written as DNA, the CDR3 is TGTGCCAGCAGAACAAGATGGACAGACACAAATTCACCCCTCCACTTT.

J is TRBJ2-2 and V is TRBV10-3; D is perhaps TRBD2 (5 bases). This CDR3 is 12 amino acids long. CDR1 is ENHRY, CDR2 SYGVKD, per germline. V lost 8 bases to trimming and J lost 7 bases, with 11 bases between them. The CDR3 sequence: CAISEGHGELFF. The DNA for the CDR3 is TGTGCCATCTCTGAGGGTCACGGGGAGCTGTTTTTT.

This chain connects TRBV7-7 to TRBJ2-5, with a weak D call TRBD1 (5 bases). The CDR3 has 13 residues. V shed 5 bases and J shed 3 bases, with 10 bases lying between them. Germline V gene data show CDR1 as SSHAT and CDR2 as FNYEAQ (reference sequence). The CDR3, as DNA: TGTGCCAGCAGCGTAGACAGAAAAGAGACCCAGTACTTC. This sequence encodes CASSVDRKETQYF. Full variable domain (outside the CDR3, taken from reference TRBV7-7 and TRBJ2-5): GAGVSQSPRYKVTKRGQDVTLRCDPISSHATLYWYQQALGQGPEFLTYFNYEAQPDKSGLPSDRFSAERPEGSISTLTIQRTEQRDSAMYRCASSVDRKETQYFGPGTRLLVL.

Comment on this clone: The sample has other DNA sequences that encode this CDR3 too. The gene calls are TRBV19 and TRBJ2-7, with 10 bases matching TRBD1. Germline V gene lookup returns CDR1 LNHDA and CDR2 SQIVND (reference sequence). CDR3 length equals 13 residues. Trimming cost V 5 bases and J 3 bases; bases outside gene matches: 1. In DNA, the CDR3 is TGTGCCAGTAGTTGGGACAGGGGCTACGAGCAGTACTTC. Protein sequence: CASSWDRGYEQYF.

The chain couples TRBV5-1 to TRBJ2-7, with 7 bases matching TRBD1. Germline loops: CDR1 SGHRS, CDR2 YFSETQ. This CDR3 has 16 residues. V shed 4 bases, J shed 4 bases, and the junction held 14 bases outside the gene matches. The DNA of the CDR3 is TGCGCCAGCAGCATAGAACAGGGGTCCCCTGCGTACGAGCAGTACTTC. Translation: CASSIEQGSPAYEQYF.

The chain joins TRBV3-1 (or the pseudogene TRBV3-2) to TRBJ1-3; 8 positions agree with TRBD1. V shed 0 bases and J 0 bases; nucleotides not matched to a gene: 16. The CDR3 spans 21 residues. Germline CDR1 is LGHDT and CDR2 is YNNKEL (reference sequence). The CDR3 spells CASSQEGSAGTGPTSGNTIYF. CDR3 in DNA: TGTGCCAGCAGCCAAGAAGGGTCGGCCGGGACAGGACCTACCTCTGGAAACACCATATATTTT.

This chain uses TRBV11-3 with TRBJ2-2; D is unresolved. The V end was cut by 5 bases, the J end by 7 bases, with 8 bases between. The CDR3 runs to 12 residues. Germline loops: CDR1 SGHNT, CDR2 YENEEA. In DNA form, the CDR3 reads TGTGCCAGCAGCCCCTATGGCGGGGAGCTGTTTTTT. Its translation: CASSPYGGELFF.

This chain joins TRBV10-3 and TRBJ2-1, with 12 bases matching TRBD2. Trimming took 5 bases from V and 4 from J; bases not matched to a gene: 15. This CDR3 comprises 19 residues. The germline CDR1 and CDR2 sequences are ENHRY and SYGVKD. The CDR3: CAISSFLAGGTALYNEQFF. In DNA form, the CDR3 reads TGTGCCATCAGTTCCTTCCTAGCGGGGGGGACTGCGTTGTACAATGAGCAGTTCTTC.

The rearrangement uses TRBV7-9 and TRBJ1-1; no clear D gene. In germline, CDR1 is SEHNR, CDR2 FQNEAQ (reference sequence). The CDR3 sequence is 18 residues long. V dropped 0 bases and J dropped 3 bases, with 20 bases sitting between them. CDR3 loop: CASSLAGVLAGRYTEAFF. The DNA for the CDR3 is TGTGCCAGCAGCTTAGCGGGTGTTCTGGCAGGAAGATACACTGAAGCTTTCTTT.

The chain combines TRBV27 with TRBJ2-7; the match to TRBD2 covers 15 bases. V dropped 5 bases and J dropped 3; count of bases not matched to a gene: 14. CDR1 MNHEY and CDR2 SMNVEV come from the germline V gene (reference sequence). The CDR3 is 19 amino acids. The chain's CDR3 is CASSTRTSGRAKISYEQYF. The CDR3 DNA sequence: TGTGCCAGCAGTACGAGGACTAGCGGGAGGGCAAAGATTAGCTACGAGCAGTACTTC.

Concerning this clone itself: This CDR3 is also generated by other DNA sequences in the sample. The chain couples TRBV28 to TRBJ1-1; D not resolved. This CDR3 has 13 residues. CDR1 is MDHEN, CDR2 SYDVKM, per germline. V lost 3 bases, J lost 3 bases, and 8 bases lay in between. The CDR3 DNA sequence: TGTGCCAGCAGTTTTCAGAGGGACACTGAAGCTTTCTTT. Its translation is CASSFQRDTEAFF.

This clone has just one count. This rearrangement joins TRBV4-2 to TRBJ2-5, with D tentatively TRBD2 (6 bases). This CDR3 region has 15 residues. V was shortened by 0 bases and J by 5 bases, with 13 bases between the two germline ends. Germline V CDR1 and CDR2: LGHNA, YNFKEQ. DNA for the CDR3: TGTGCCAGCAGCCAAGAACCGGGGGAGGAGGAGACCCAGTACTTC. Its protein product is CASSQEPGEEETQYF.

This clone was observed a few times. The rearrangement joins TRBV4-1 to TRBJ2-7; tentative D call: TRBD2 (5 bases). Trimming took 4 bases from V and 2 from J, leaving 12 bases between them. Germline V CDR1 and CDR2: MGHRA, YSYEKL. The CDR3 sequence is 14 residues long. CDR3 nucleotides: TGCGCCAGCAGCCCCCCGGGGAACCCCTACGAGCAGTACTTC. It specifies CASSPPGNPYEQYF.

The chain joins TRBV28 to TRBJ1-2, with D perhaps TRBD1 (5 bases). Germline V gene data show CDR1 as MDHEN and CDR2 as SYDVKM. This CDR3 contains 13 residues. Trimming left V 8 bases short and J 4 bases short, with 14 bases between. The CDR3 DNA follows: TGTGCCAGCGGGGCACGGCAGGTCTATGGCTACACCTTC. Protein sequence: CASGARQVYGYTF.

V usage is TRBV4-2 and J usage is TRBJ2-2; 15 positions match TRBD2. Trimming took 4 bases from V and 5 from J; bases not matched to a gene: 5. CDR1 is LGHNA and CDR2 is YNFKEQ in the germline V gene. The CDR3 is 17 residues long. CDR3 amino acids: CASSPGLAGGQTGELFF. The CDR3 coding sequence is TGTGCCAGCAGCCCCGGACTAGCGGGGGGGCAAACCGGGGAGCTGTTTTTT.

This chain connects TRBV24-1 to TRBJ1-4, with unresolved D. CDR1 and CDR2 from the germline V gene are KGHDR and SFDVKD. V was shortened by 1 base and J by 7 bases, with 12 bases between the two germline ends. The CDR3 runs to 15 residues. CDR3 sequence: CATSDFRPGFEKLFF. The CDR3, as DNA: TGTGCCACCAGTGATTTTCGCCCGGGGTTTGAAAAACTGTTTTTT.

Here the CDR3 DNA reads TGTGCCAGCAGCTTCGACAGGGAAGGAGGGCAGTACTTC. This encodes CASSFDREGGQYF. V and J are TRBV5-4 and TRBJ2-7, with 7 bases lining up with TRBD1. V trimming: 2 bases; J trimming: 9 bases; junction bases outside the gene matches: 8. The CDR3 runs 13 residues. Germline values: CDR1 SGHNT, CDR2 YYREEE (reference sequence).

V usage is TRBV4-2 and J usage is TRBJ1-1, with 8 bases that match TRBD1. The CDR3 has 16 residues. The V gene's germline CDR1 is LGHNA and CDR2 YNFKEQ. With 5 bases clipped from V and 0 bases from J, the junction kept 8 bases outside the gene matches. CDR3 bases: TGTGCCAGCAGCACCAGACAGGGGTGGATGAACACTGAAGCTTTCTTT. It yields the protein CASSTRQGWMNTEAFF.

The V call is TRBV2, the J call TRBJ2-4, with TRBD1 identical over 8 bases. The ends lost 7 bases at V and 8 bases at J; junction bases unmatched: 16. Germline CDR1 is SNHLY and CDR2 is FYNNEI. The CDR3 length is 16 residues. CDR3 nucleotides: TGTGCCAGCACGGAAACAGGGGGAACTCTGGAGGACATTCAGTACTTC. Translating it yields CASTETGGTLEDIQYF.

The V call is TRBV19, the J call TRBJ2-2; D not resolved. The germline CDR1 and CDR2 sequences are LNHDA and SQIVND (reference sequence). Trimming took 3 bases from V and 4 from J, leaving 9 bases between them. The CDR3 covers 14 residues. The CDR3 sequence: CASSILTSTGELFF. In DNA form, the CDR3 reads TGTGCCAGTAGTATTCTGACATCCACCGGGGAGCTGTTTTTT.

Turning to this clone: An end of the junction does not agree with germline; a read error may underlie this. The CDR3 reads CATSSWSSLETQYF. The DNA for the CDR3 is TGTGCCACCAGCAGCTGGTCTAGTTTGGAGACCCAGTACTTC. The chain employs TRBV3-1 (or the pseudogene TRBV3-2) and TRBJ2-5, with unresolved D. The germline V gene has CDR1 LGHDT and CDR2 YNNKEL (reference sequence). CDR3 length: 14 residues.

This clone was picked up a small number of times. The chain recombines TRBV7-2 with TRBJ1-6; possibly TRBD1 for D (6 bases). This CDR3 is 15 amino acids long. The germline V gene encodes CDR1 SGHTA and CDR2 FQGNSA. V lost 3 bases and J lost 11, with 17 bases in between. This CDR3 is CASSFGSGASPPLHF. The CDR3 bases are TGTGCCAGCAGCTTCGGTTCAGGGGCGTCGCCACCCCTCCACTTT. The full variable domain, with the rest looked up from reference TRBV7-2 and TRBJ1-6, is GAGVSQSPSNKVTEKGKDVELRCDPISGHTALYWYRQSLGQGLEFLIYFQGNSAPDKSGLPSDRFSAERTGGSVSTLTIQRTQQEDSAVYLCASSFGSGASPPLHFGNGTRLTVT.

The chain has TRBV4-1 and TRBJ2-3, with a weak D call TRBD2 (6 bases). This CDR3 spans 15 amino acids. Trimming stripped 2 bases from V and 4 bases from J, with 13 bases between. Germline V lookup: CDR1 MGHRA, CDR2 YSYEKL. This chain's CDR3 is CASSQTTSTADTQYF. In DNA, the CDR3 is TGCGCCAGCAGCCAAACCACTAGCACCGCAGATACGCAGTATTTT.

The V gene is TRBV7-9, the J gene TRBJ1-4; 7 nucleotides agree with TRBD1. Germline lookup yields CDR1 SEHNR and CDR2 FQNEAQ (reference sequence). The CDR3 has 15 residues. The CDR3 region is CAIGQALTTNEKLFF. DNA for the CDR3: TGTGCGATAGGACAGGCCCTGACAACTAATGAAAAACTGTTTTTT.

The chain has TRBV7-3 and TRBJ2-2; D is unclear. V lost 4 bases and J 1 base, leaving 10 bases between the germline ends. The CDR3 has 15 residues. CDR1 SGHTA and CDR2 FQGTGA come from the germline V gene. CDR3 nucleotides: TGTGCCAGCAGCTCCAATCCACAGAACACCGGGGAGCTGTTTTTT. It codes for CASSSNPQNTGELFF.

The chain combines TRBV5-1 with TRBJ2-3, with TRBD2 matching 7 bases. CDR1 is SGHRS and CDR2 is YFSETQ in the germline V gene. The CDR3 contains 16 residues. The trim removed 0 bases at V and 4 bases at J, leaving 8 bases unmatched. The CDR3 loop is CASSLGSSGGADTQYF. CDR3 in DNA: TGCGCCAGCAGCTTGGGCTCTAGCGGCGGGGCAGATACGCAGTATTTT.